This TCR beta chain was identified in a study of tumor-infiltrating lymphocytes in localized non-small cell lung cancer. The overall study: Each patient gave resected tumor and non-adjacent uninvolved lung tissue. Whole-study results and caveats: Tumor T-cell fraction was not associated with recurrence-free survival. No T-cell fraction difference was seen between IM1 and IM2 tumors. Each assay used a separate piece of the same tissue.

Only in-frame clones appear in the TCRdb table, and some are missing; sequencing was by immunoSEQ multiplex PCR. The table includes about 9,500 clones, approximately 79% detected once. Of note for this clone: Its specificity is unknown. This may stem from a read error, because a much larger clone lies one nucleotide away.

The origin of this receptor is a human donor with non-small cell lung cancer. Sequencing used lung tumor tissue.

The CDR3, as DNA: TGCGCCAGCAGCAGGCGGGACAGCCAAGAGACCCAGCACTTC. The encoded protein is CASSRRDSQETQHF. This chain uses TRBV5-1 with TRBJ2-5, with D tentatively TRBD1 (7 bases). Germline-derived CDR1 and CDR2 are SGHRS and YFSETQ. This CDR3 is built from 14 residues.